The present T cell receptor beta chain was sequenced within a study of cytomegalovirus exposure and HLA in healthy donors. General observations from the study: Relative to the approximately 700-donor mean, N-insertions were reportedly fewer in an Asian-associated ancestry cluster in a later analysis.

The PCR had 60 Vbeta and 13 Jbeta primers. Only in-frame clones appear in the TCRdb table, and some are missing; sequencing was by immunoSEQ multiplex PCR. Here the sample spans about 98,000 clones, about two thirds being singletons. About this clone itself: Its antigen is still unknown.

The V end lost 8 bases, the J end lost 3 bases, and 14 bases lay between the germline ends. The germline V gene has CDR1 LNHDA and CDR2 SQIVND (reference sequence). The CDR3 is made up of 14 amino acids. Specimen: PBMCs. The chain links TRBV19 to TRBJ1-5; a possible D gene is TRBD1 (6 bases). This clonotype was obtained from a man in his forties or fifties in good health and CMV-seronegative. DNA of the CDR3: TGTGCCAGTCAGGGGTCCGCTTACAATCAGCCCCAGCATTTT. Its protein product is CASQGSAYNQPQHF.